The 11 T cell receptor beta chains below come from one sample, sequenced in a study of T cells after yellow fever vaccination. MiXCR was run by TCRdb on the 5' RACE reads, yielding one entry per CDR3 protein. The table includes about 260,000 distinct CDR3 sequences, over 4.5% detected once. Sequenced here: CD4+ T cells sorted from PBMCs, sampled on the day of the yellow fever booster vaccination. These receptors were collected from a man between 18 and 29 years old who received the YFV17D yellow fever vaccine.

The chain couples TRBV3-1 to TRBJ1-5; D uncertain. CDR3 length equals 12 residues. Germline V lookup: CDR1 LGHDT, CDR2 YNNKEL (reference sequence). Deletions cut 1 base from V and 10 bases from J, with 8 bases between. The CDR3 sequence is CASSQAGDPQHF. The CDR3 coding sequence is TGTGCCAGCAGCCAAGCCGGGGATCCCCAGCATTTT.

The CDR3 region has the DNA TGCAGTGCATCCGACAGGGGAGATACGCAGTATTTT. Protein sequence: CSASDRGDTQYF. The chain carries TRBV20-1 and TRBJ2-3; 8 positions match TRBD1. V shed 6 bases, J shed 5 bases, and the junction held 4 bases outside the gene matches. Per germline, CDR1 DFQATT and CDR2 SNEGSKA (reference sequence). The CDR3 spans 12 residues.

This clonotype has only a few counts. The chain combines TRBV4-1 with TRBJ1-5, with TRBD1 identical over 8 bases. Germline V gene sequence: CDR1 MGHRA, CDR2 YSYEKL. This CDR3 is 14 amino acids long. V lost 2 bases and J lost 6; bases outside the gene matches: 3. The CDR3 reads CASSQRQGSQPQHF. The CDR3 DNA follows: TGCGCCAGCAGCCAACGACAGGGGAGTCAGCCCCAGCATTTT.

To note about this clonotype: Just one base apart from a much larger clone, this may be a read error. The chain joins TRBV10-3 to TRBJ2-7; D is ambiguous. Germline V CDR1 and CDR2: ENHRY, SYGVKD. The CDR3 is 12 residues long. As DNA, the CDR3 is TGTGGCATCAGGCATGACTCCTACGAGCAGTACTTC. This encodes CGIRHDSYEQYF.

The genes are TRBV2 and TRBJ2-5; 13 bases map to TRBD2. The ends lost 9 bases at V and 2 bases at J; junction bases unmatched: 6. Germline values: CDR1 SNHLY, CDR2 FYNNEI. The CDR3 consists of 15 residues. CDR3 DNA: TGTGCCAGTCCTGGACTAGCGGGGGTTCAAGAGACCCAGTACTTC. This gives the protein CASPGLAGVQETQYF.

This chain links TRBV6-5 with TRBJ2-5; D uncertain. The CDR3 spans 14 residues. Trimming took 6 bases from V and 1 from J, leaving 12 bases between them. Germline CDR1 is MNHEY and CDR2 is SVGAGI. The CDR3 is CASSHGQTQETQYF. The CDR3 region has the DNA TGTGCCAGCAGCCACGGCCAAACCCAAGAGACCCAGTACTTC.

This chain links TRBV5-1 with TRBJ2-5; D uncertain. The ends were cut back, 4 bases at V and 5 bases at J, with 12 bases in the middle. From germline, CDR1 is SGHRS and CDR2 YFSETQ. The CDR3 is 13 residues long. The CDR3 region is CASSPDLRETQYF. The CDR3 coding sequence is TGCGCCAGCAGCCCGGACCTACGGGAGACCCAGTACTTC.

The chain couples TRBV10-3 to TRBJ2-6, with D unclear. Trimming stripped 4 bases from V and 0 bases from J, with 4 bases between. The CDR3 extends over 14 amino acids. The germline V gene encodes CDR1 ENHRY and CDR2 SYGVKD. The CDR3 here is CAISGSSGANVLTF. The CDR3 DNA reads as TGTGCCATCAGTGGGAGCTCTGGGGCCAACGTCCTGACTTTC.

This clonotype was seen many times. The chain joins TRBV11-2 to TRBJ1-1; D not resolved. The V gene lost 2 bases and the J gene lost 1 base, with 8 bases spanning the gap. This CDR3 comprises 14 residues. Germline values: CDR1 SGHAT, CDR2 FQNNGV. This CDR3 reads CASSLNGPNTEAFF. The CDR3 DNA sequence: TGTGCCAGCAGCTTAAATGGTCCGAACACTGAAGCTTTCTTT.

There are many counts of this clonotype. This rearrangement joins TRBV5-1 to TRBJ2-2, with 10 bases matching TRBD1. Trimming at V came to 9 bases and at J to 5 bases, leaving 13 bases not matched to a gene. The germline V gene has CDR1 SGHRS and CDR2 YFSETQ. The CDR3 length is 16 residues. The CDR3 reads CATTPRTGGGTGELFF. The CDR3 DNA reads as TGCGCCACCACGCCCCGGACAGGGGGTGGTACCGGGGAGCTGTTTTTT.

V is TRBV19 and J is TRBJ2-1; either TRBD1 or TRBD2 may supply D (6 bases each). Germline CDR1 reads LNHDA; CDR2 reads SQIVND (reference sequence). This CDR3 is built from 13 residues. Trimming removed 1 base at V and 9 bases at J, with 10 bases between. CDR3 nucleotide sequence: TGTGCCAGTAGTATAGTGGGGGGCCCTGAGCAGTTCTTC. The encoded protein is CASSIVGGPEQFF.